This T cell receptor (beta chain) emerged from a study of T cell clonality in common variable immunodeficiency. Study-level findings and limits: T cell subpopulation sequencing would be needed to explain CVID clonality. Patient heterogeneity in the CVID cohort limited correlations between repertoire features and clinical complications.

Both groups were predominantly of Caucasian heritage. Blood samples were heparinized, about 5 to 8 ml per donor. With 1 base clipped from V and 1 base from J, the junction kept 2 bases outside the gene matches. The CDR3 runs to 15 residues. CDR1 is SGHKS and CDR2 is YYEKEE in the germline V gene (reference sequence). The table came from immunoSEQ multiplex PCR; TCRdb's copy has only in-frame clones and leaves some out. The sample yields about 44,000 clones, without any singletons. This clone was counted many times. Its antigen is currently unknown. The read is 3 residues too short to cover the CDR3 end, so that end is filled in from the germline J gene.

This TCR was sampled from a person aged 18 to 75 in good health. The chain combines TRBV5-5 with TRBJ1-5; TRBD1 matches 7 bases. Sequencing was performed on peripheral blood mononuclear cells. The CDR3 protein is CASSLIQGSNQPQHF. The covered CDR3 bases are TGTGCCAGCAGCTTGATACAGGGGAGCAATCAGCCC.